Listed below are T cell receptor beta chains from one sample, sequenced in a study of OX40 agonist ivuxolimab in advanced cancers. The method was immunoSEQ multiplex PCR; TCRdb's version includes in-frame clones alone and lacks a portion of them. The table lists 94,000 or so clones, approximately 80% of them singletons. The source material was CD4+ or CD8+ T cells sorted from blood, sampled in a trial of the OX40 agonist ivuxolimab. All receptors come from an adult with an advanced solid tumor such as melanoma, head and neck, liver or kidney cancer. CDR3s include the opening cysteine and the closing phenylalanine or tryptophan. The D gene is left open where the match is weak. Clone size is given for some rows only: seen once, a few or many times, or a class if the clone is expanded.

CDR3 protein: CASQDRGDSPLHF
CDR3 DNA: TGTGCCAGCCAAGACAGGGGCGATTCACCCCTCCACTTT
J gene: TRBJ1-6
D gene: TRBD1
clone size: .
V gene: TRBV6-5

CDR3 protein: CASSEATGLSSTDTQYF
CDR3 DNA: TGTGCCAGCAGCGAGGCTACGGGACTATCGAGCACAGATACGCAGTATTTT
J gene: TRBJ2-3
D gene: TRBD2
clone size: .
V gene: TRBV9

CDR3 protein: CASSLGRGQKNTEAFF
CDR3 DNA: TGTGCCAGCAGCTTAGGGAGGGGACAGAAGAACACTGAAGCTTTCTTT
J gene: TRBJ1-1
D gene: TRBD1
clone size: .
V gene: TRBV7-9

CDR3 protein: CASAVGGTSGGTRVSEQYF
CDR3 DNA: TGTGCCAGCGCTGTCGGAGGGACTAGCGGGGGAACTCGGGTTTCCGAGCAGTACTTC
J gene: TRBJ2-7
D gene: TRBD2
clone size: .
V gene: TRBV7-2

CDR3 protein: CASSLEGADTEAFF
CDR3 DNA: TGTGCCAGCAGCTTAGAGGGAGCGGACACTGAAGCTTTCTTT
J gene: TRBJ1-1
D gene: .
clone size: .
V gene: TRBV7-2

CDR3 protein: CASVGGLNTDTQYF
CDR3 DNA: TGTGCCAGCGTCGGGGGCCTAAACACAGATACGCAGTATTTT
J gene: TRBJ2-3
D gene: .
clone size: .
V gene: TRBV2

CDR3 protein: CASLRDMSYEQYF
CDR3 DNA: TGTGCCAGCCTAAGGGACATGTCCTACGAGCAGTACTTC
J gene: TRBJ2-7
D gene: .
clone size: .
V gene: TRBV14

CDR3 protein: CASSLYSVPDDQPQHF
CDR3 DNA: TGTGCCAGCAGTTTATATTCGGTGCCGGACGATCAGCCCCAGCATTTT
J gene: TRBJ1-5
D gene: .
clone size: .
V gene: TRBV27

CDR3 protein: CASSRTSGRATDTQYF
CDR3 DNA: TGTGCCAGCAGCCGGACTAGCGGGAGGGCCACAGATACGCAGTATTTT
J gene: TRBJ2-3
D gene: TRBD2
clone size: .
V gene: TRBV7-9

CDR3 protein: CASSIRVNQPQHF
CDR3 DNA: TGTGCCAGCAGCATAAGGGTGAATCAGCCCCAGCATTTT
J gene: TRBJ1-5
D gene: .
clone size: .
V gene: TRBV27

CDR3 protein: CASSPQGANEQFF
CDR3 DNA: TGCGCCAGCAGCCCACAGGGGGCAAATGAGCAGTTCTTC
J gene: TRBJ2-1
D gene: TRBD1
clone size: .
V gene: TRBV5-1

CDR3 protein: CASSVEAGAPNEKLFF
CDR3 DNA: TGTGCCAGCAGCGTCGAGGCGGGAGCTCCTAATGAAAAACTGTTTTTT
J gene: TRBJ1-4
D gene: .
clone size: once
V gene: TRBV9

CDR3 protein: CASSIPRPGPQPQHF
CDR3 DNA: TGTGCCAGTAGTATCCCCCGCCCAGGGCCTCAGCCCCAGCATTTT
J gene: TRBJ1-5
D gene: .
clone size: .
V gene: TRBV19

CDR3 protein: CASSLLAYEQYF
CDR3 DNA: TGTGCCAGCAGCTTGTTAGCTTACGAGCAGTACTTC
J gene: TRBJ2-7
D gene: .
clone size: .
V gene: TRBV7-8

CDR3 protein: CASSQDVTNEKLFF
CDR3 DNA: TGCGCCAGCAGCCAAGATGTGACTAATGAAAAACTGTTTTTT
J gene: TRBJ1-4
D gene: .
clone size: .
V gene: TRBV4-3

CDR3 protein: CASSPKEGWVPIGELFF
CDR3 DNA: TGTGCCAGCAGCCCGAAGGAGGGTTGGGTCCCGATCGGGGAGCTGTTTTTT
J gene: TRBJ2-2
D gene: .
clone size: once
V gene: TRBV7-2

CDR3 protein: CASSLDVYGYTF
CDR3 DNA: TGTGCCAGCAGCTTGGACGTATATGGCTACACCTTC
J gene: TRBJ1-2
D gene: .
clone size: .
V gene: TRBV7-9

CDR3 protein: CASSLTAGKENIQYF
CDR3 DNA: TGTGCCAGCAGCTTAACCGCAGGGAAGGAAAACATTCAGTACTTC
J gene: TRBJ2-4
D gene: .
clone size: .
V gene: TRBV7-9

CDR3 protein: CASSYGADTEAFF
CDR3 DNA: TGTGCCAGCAGTTACGGGGCGGACACTGAAGCTTTCTTT
J gene: TRBJ1-1
D gene: .
clone size: .
V gene: TRBV6-5

CDR3 protein: CASSLQGGDTGELFF
CDR3 DNA: TGCGCCAGCAGCCTACAGGGAGGGGACACCGGGGAGCTGTTTTTT
J gene: TRBJ2-2
D gene: .
clone size: once
V gene: TRBV5-1

CDR3 protein: CASSLDKSGGFHTQYF
CDR3 DNA: TGTGCCAGCAGCTTGGATAAGTCGGGAGGGTTTCATACGCAGTATTTT
J gene: TRBJ2-3
D gene: TRBD2
clone size: .
V gene: TRBV5-4

CDR3 protein: CASSVTGQGAQETQYF
CDR3 DNA: TGTGCCAGCAGTGTAACGGGACAGGGGGCCCAAGAGACCCAGTACTTC
J gene: TRBJ2-5
D gene: TRBD1
clone size: .
V gene: TRBV2

CDR3 protein: CASSEGHPGETQYF
CDR3 DNA: TGCGCCAGCAGCGAAGGACACCCGGGAGAGACCCAGTACTTC
J gene: TRBJ2-5
D gene: .
clone size: .
V gene: TRBV5-1

CDR3 protein: CASSERQGSYEQYF
CDR3 DNA: TGTGCCAGCAGTGAAAGACAGGGTTCCTACGAGCAGTACTTC
J gene: TRBJ2-7
D gene: TRBD1
clone size: .
V gene: TRBV6-1

CDR3 protein: CASSLRGRNSASYNSPLHF
CDR3 DNA: TGTGCCAGCAGTTTACGGGGGCGCAACTCCGCCTCCTATAATTCACCCCTCCACTTT
J gene: TRBJ1-6
D gene: .
clone size: .
V gene: TRBV27

CDR3 protein: CASSLVAGRYNEQFF
CDR3 DNA: TGCGCCAGCAGCTTGGTGGCGGGAAGGTACAATGAGCAGTTCTTC
J gene: TRBJ2-1
D gene: .
clone size: .
V gene: TRBV5-1